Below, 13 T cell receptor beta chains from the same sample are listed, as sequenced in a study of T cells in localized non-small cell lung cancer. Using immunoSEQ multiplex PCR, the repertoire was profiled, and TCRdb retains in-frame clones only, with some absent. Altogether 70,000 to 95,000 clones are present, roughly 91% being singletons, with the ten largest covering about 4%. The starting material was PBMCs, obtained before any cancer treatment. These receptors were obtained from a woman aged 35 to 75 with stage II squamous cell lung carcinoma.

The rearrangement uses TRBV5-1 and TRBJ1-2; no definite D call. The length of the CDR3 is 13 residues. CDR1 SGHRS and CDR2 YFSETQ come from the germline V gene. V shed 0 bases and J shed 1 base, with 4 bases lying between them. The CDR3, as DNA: TGCGCCAGCAGCTTGGACGTTAACTATGGCTACACCTTC. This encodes CASSLDVNYGYTF.

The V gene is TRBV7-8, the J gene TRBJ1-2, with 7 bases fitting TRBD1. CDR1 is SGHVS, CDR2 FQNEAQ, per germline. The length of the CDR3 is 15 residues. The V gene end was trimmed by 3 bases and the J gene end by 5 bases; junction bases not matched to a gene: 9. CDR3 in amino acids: CASSFETGSYYGYTF. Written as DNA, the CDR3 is TGTGCCAGCAGCTTCGAGACAGGGAGTTATTATGGCTACACCTTC.

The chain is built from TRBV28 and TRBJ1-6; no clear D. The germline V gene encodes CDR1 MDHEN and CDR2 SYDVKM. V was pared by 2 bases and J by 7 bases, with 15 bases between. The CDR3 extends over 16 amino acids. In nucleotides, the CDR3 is TGTGCCAGCAGTTTAGATCGGCGGGGTCTAAATTCACCCCTCCACTTT. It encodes CASSLDRRGLNSPLHF.

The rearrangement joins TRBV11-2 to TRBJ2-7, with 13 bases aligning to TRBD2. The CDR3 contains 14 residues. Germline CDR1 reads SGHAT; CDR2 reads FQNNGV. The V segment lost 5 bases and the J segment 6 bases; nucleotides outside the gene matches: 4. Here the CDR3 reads CASSPGLAGVEQYF. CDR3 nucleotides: TGTGCCAGCAGCCCAGGACTAGCGGGAGTCGAGCAGTACTTC.

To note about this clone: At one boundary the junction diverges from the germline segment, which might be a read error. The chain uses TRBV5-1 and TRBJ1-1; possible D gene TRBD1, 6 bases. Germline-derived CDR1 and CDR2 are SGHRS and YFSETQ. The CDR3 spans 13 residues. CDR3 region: CASSLTGNPEAFF. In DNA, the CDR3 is TGCGCCAGCAGCTTGACAGGGAACCCTGAAGCTTTCTTT.

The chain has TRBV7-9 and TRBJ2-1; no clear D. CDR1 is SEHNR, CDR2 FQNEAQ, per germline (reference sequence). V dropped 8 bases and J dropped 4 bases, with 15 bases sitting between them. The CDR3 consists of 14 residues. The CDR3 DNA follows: TGTGCCAGCGGAGCTGCAACTCCGTACAATGAGCAGTTCTTC. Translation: CASGAATPYNEQFF. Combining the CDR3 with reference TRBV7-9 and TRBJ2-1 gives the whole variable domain DTGVSQNPRHKITKRGQNVTFRCDPISEHNRLYWYRQTLGQGPEFLTYFQNEAQLEKSRLLSDRFSAERPKGSFSTLEIQRTEQGDSAMYLCASGAATPYNEQFFGPGTRLTVL.

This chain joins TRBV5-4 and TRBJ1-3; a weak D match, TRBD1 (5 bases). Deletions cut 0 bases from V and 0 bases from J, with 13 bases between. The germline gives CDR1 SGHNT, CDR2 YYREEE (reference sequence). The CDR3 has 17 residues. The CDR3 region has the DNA TGTGCCAGCAGCTTGGCCGGGGACTTGGGCTCTGGAAACACCATATATTTT. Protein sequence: CASSLAGDLGSGNTIYF.

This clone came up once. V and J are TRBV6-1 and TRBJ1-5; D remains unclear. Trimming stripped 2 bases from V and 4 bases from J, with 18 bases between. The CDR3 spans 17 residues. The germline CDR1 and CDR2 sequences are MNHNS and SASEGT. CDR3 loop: CASSEYQARAVNQPQHF. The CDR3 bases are TGTGCCAGCAGTGAATACCAGGCAAGGGCAGTTAATCAGCCCCAGCATTTT.

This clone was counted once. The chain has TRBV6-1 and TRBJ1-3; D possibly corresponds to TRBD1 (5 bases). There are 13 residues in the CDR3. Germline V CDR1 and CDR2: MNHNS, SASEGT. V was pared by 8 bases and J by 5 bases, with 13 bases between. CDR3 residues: CASGAAGRNTIYF. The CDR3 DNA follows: TGTGCCAGCGGGGCGGCAGGTAGAAACACCATATATTTT.

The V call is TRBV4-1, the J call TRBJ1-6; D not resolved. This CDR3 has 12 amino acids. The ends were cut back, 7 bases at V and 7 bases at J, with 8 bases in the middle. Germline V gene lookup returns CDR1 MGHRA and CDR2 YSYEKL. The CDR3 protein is CASNSGNSPLHF. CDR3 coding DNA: TGCGCCAGCAATTCGGGGAATTCACCCCTCCACTTT.

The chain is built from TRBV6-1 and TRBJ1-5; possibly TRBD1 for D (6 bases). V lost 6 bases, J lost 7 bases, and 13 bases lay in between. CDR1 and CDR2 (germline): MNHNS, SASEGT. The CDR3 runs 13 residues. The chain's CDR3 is CASSRGEGQPQHF. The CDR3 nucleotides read TGTGCCAGCAGCAGGGGCGAGGGACAGCCCCAGCATTTT.

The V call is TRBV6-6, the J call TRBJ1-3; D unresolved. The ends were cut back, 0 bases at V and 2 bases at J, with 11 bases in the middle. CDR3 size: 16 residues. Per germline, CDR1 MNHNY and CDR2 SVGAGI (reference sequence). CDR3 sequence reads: CASSYSRGSPGNTIYF. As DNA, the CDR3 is TGTGCCAGCAGTTACTCTCGAGGCAGCCCTGGAAACACCATATATTTT.

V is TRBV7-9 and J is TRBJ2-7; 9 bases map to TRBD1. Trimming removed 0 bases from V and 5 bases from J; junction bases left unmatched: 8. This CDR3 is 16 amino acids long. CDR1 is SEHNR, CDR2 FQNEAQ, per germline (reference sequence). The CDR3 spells CASSLAFGQGRNEQYF. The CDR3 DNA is TGTGCCAGCAGCTTAGCCTTTGGACAGGGGAGAAACGAGCAGTACTTC.